This TCR beta chain was profiled in a study of T cells in Graves' hyperthyroidism and ophthalmopathy. What was amplified from RNA transcripts were TCR beta CDR3 regions. An initial round of RT-PCR targeting the TCR CDR3 relied on the HTBI primer set. TCRdb ran MiXCR on the multiplex PCR reads and lists one entry per CDR3 protein. The sample holds 270,000 or so distinct CDR3 sequences; 15% are singletons and the top ten take 30% to 35%. CDR1 is MGHRA, CDR2 YSYEKL, per germline. The length of the CDR3 is 15 residues. Trimming stripped 3 bases from V and 1 base from J, with 12 bases between. Clinicians diagnosed patients from clinical symptoms, serum thyroxine and TRAb, thyroid ultrasound and orbital computed tomography.

This chain joins TRBV4-1 and TRBJ1-1; D ambiguous. Sequenced input: blood. This clonotype was sampled from a woman aged 45 to 65 with Graves' hyperthyroidism that later progressed to Graves' ophthalmopathy. CDR3 protein: CASSHYGLWNTEAFF. Written as DNA, the CDR3 is TGCGCCAGCAGCCATTACGGACTGTGGAACACTGAAGCTTTCTTT.